This T cell receptor beta chain was profiled in a study of T-cell memory formation after mild COVID-19. Study summary: Largely, the TCR clusters proved donor specific. General observations from the study: CD4/CD8 balance held among clones contracting day 15 to 85, and later expanders leaned CD4+. A second wave of clones peaked on day 37, and their SARS-CoV-2 specificity went unconfirmed.

Amplification by 5'RACE using constant-segment primers produced TCR alpha and TCR beta cDNA libraries that carried sample barcodes and UMIs. TCRdb analysed the 5' RACE reads with MiXCR anew, one entry per CDR3 protein. The sample includes over 300,000 distinct CDR3 sequences, more than 20% of them seen just once. CDR1 is GTSNPN and CDR2 is SVGIG in the germline V gene (reference sequence). The CDR3 is 13 amino acids. Between the trimmed V and J ends, which lost 0 bases and 2 bases, there was a span of 8 bases. A remark on this clonotype: Its antigen is currently unknown.

The chain joins TRBV30 to TRBJ2-7; D unresolved. The sample consisted of PBMCs or a T cell subset sorted from them (not recorded which). The clonotype was recovered from a man aged 18 to 35 who had mild COVID-19 (a few samples of this study predate the infection). Cell type and time point are not known. The CDR3 DNA reads as TGTGCCTGGAGTGTAGGCACGACCTACGAGCAGTACTTC. It yields the protein CAWSVGTTYEQYF.